This T cell receptor beta chain was observed in a study of T cell changes during pregnancy in multiple sclerosis. Germline V gene lookup returns CDR1 SGDLS and CDR2 YYNGEE. The CDR3 totals 16 residues. V was cut by 0 bases and J by 5 bases, with 17 bases left in between. Repertoires were generated with immunoSEQ multiplex PCR, while TCRdb's copy carries only in-frame clones and drops some. Of approximately 60,000 clones in the sample, roughly 91% were seen once. The source was peripheral blood, collected in the second trimester of pregnancy. The chain joins TRBV9 to TRBJ1-2; D not certain. The clonotype was recovered from a female donor with multiple sclerosis, enrolled in a pregnancy study. The DNA for the CDR3 is TGTGCCAGCAGCGTAGAAGAGGGTCGAGCCTTATATGGCTACACCTTC. Translated, it gives CASSVEEGRALYGYTF.